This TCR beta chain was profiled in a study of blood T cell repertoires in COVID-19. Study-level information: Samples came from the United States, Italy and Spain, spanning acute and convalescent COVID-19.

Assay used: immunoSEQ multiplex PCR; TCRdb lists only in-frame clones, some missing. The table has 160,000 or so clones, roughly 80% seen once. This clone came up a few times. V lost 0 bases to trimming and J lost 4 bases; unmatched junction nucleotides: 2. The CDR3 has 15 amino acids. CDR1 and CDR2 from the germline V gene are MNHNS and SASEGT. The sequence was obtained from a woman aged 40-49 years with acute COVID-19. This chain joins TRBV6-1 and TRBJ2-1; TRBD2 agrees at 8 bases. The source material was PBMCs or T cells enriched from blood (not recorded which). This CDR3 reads CASSEAKRGYNEQFF. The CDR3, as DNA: TGTGCCAGCAGTGAAGCGAAGCGGGGGTACAATGAGCAGTTCTTC.